This T cell receptor (beta chain) was sequenced in a study of breast tumors, draining lymph nodes, adjacent tissues listed by TCRdb under 2016. With regard to the full study: The study compared TCR beta repertoires across tumor, adjacent nontumor tissue and axillary lymph nodes from breast cancer patients. In human breast cancer, the study set out to assess how tumor, surrounding tissue and draining lymph node repertoires relate to one another and whether T cells might be exchanged between them. Study-wide findings and limitations: T-cell repertoire diversity in tumors was found to be lower than in lymph nodes but higher than in nontumor tissue, and preferential V and J gene usage was observed. The data were considered consistent with the idea that most tumor T cells come from the lymph node and then expand in tumor tissue. The conclusion that tumor T cells originate in lymph nodes was framed as consistent with a hypothesis rather than directly demonstrated. Tumor and nontumor tissue repertoires were found to be significantly more similar in luminal-like than in basal-like breast cancer.

In the case of this clonotype: The antigen this receptor binds is unknown. Base qualities are not recorded, but no much larger clone differs from it by a single base.

Clipping removes 6 bases from V and 4 bases from J, with 6 as the unmatched junction base count. Measured from the cysteine to the phenylalanine, the CDR3 is 14 residues long. Only the CDR3 region is kept as DNA, spanning 42 bases read in frame from base 1. Adjacent samples were composed of nontumor breast tissue surrounding the tumor. Instrument on record: Illumina HiSeq 2000. TCR beta chain libraries were generated through multiplex PCR amplification. The amplified TCR beta chain products were analyzed by high-throughput sequencing. TCRdb passed the public sequencing reads through fastp at Q25 and MiXCR, retaining productive beta sequences. Merged by CDR3 protein, the rows form single entries marked with the most common genes and DNA. The sample yields about 15,000 distinct CDR3 sequences; around 50% were counted once. The ten largest make up roughly 15% of the sample.

Input material: tumor-adjacent breast tissue. This clonotype was sampled from a female donor with breast cancer. Some clones in this sample may be carry-over from other donors' samples. The rearrangement combines TRBV12-3 or TRBV12-4 with TRBJ2-5; 9 bases in the junction line up with TRBD1. The DNA is TGTGCCAGCAGGCTAACAGGGGGCGGAGAGACCCAGTACTTC. Translated, this is CASRLTGGGETQYF.